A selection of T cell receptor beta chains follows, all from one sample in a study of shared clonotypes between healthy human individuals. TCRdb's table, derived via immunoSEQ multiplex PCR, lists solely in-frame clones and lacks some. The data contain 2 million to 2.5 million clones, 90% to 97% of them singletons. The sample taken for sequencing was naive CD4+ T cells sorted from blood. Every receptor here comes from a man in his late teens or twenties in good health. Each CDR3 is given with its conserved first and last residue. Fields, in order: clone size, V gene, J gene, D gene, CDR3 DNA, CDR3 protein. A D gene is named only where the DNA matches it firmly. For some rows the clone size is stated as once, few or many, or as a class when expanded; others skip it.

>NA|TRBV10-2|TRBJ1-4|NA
TGCGCCAGCAGTCAGGTTAATGAAAAACTGTTTTTT
CASSQVNEKLFF
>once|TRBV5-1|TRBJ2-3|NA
TGCGCCAGCAGCGGCTACCGGGACTCCTCCACAGATACGCAGTATTTT
CASSGYRDSSTDTQYF
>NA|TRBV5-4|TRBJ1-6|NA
TGTGCCAGCAGCTTGGGAGGGGGGTTCGGATCACCCCTCCACTTT
CASSLGGGFGSPLHF
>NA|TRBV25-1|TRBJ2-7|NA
TGTGCCAGCAGTGAGTTCCGCGAGCAGTACTTC
CASSEFREQYF
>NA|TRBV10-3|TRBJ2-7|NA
TGTGCCATCAGTGAGTCGGGCTCAGGGATCCTGCTCGAGCAGTACTTC
CAISESGSGILLEQYF
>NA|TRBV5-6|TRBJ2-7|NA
TGTGCCAGCAGCTCATTTTTATCGAAGAGGCGGGGAGTCTCCTACGAGCAGTACTTC
CASSSFLSKRRGVSYEQYF
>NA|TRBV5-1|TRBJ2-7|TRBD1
TGCGCCAGCAGCTGGGGCCAACAGGGGGCTAACTACGAGCAGTACTTC
CASSWGQQGANYEQYF
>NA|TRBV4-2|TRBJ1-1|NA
TGTGCCAGCGGTGCTGGGGGGCAAGGGGGGACTGAAGCTTTCTTT
CASGAGGQGGTEAFF
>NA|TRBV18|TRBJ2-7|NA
TGTGCCAGCTCACCAGGAATGAACGGGGTCTACGAGCAGTACTTC
CASSPGMNGVYEQYF
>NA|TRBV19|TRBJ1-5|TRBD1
TGTGCCAGTAGTCCCGGACAGGGGACGAATCAGCCCCAGCATTTT
CASSPGQGTNQPQHF
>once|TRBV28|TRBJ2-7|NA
TGTGCCAGCAGTTTAACTAGGGCCCCTCACGAGCAGTACTTC
CASSLTRAPHEQYF
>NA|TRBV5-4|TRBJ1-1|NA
TGTGCCAGCAGCTTGGTTCTGGGGTTCGGCACTGAAGCTTTCTTT
CASSLVLGFGTEAFF
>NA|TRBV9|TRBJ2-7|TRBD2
TGTGCCAGCAGCGTAGCTAGCGGGGTTTCCTACGAGCAGTACTTC
CASSVASGVSYEQYF
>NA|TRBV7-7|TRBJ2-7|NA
TGTGCTAGAGACAGGTCCTACGAGCAGTACTTC
CARDRSYEQYF
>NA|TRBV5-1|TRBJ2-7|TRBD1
TGCGCCAGCAGCTTGGAAGGGACAGGGAAAGGCGAGCAGTACTTC
CASSLEGTGKGEQYF
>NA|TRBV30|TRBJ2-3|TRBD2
TGTGCCTGGAGTGTACTGACTAGCGGGGGCACAGATACGCAGTATTTT
CAWSVLTSGGTDTQYF
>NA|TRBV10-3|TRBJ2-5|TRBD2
TGTGCCATCAGTTCCTCTCCACCCGGGACTAGCGGGGAAGAGACCCAGTACTTC
CAISSSPPGTSGEETQYF
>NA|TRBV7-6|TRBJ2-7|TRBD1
TGTGCCAGCAGCTCCCCGGGACAGGGGAGATTGGTGAACTTC
CASSSPGQGRLVNF
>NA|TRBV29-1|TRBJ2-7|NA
TGCAGCGTTCGAACCGGTTCCCACGAGCAGTACTTC
CSVRTGSHEQYF
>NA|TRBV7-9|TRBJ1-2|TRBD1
TGTGCCAGCAGCTACCGACAGGGGGCTGACTATGGCTACACCTTC
CASSYRQGADYGYTF
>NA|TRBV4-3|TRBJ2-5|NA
TGCGCCAGCAGCCTCGGGAATACTAAAGAGACCCAGTACTTC
CASSLGNTKETQYF
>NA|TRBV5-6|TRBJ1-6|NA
TGTGCCAGCAGCCCGGGGACCGGTTCGAATTCACCCCTCCACTTT
CASSPGTGSNSPLHF
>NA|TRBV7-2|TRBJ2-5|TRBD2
TGTGCCAGCAGCTGGGGACTAGCGGGCCTCCAAGAGACCCAGTACTTC
CASSWGLAGLQETQYF
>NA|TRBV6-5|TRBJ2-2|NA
TGTGCCAGCAGCCCCATGACCTCGGGGGCCGGGGAGCTGTTTTTT
CASSPMTSGAGELFF
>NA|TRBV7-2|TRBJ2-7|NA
TGTGCCAGCAGCGGGGCCCGTAACAGGGTGGGCGAGCAGTACTTC
CASSGARNRVGEQYF
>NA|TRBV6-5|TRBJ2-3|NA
TGTGCCAGCACGGGGAGGAGGGCAGATACGCAGTATTTT
CASTGRRADTQYF
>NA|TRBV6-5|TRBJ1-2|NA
TGTGCCAGCAGGGGCACAGTTGACTATGGCTACACCTTC
CASRGTVDYGYTF
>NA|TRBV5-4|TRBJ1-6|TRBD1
TGTGCCAGCAGCTTTAGTGGGACAGGAACTAAACCCCTCCACTTT
CASSFSGTGTKPLHF
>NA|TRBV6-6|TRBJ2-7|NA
TGTGCCAGCAGGTTTGGGGCGGGGTCCTACGAGCAGTACTTC
CASRFGAGSYEQYF
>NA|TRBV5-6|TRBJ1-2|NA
TGTGCCAGCAACGTGATTTCGACCCCTGCTGGCTACACCTTC
CASNVISTPAGYTF
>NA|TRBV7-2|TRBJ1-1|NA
TGTGCCAGCAGCTCGGCTACAGGGTTGAACACTGAAGCTTTCTTT
CASSSATGLNTEAFF
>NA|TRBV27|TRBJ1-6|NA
TGTGCCAGCAGTTTATCTACTACCTCCTATAATTCACCCCTCCACTTT
CASSLSTTSYNSPLHF
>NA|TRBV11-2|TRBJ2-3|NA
TGTGCCAGCAGCCCACTTTATGGGGCGCGGGGCACAGATACGCAGTATTTT
CASSPLYGARGTDTQYF
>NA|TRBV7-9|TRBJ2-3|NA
TGTGCCAGCAACCCGTCGGGGAGCACAGATACGCAGTATTTT
CASNPSGSTDTQYF
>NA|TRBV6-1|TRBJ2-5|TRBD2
TGTGCCAGCAGGACTAGCGGGATCCAAGAGACCCAGTACTTC
CASRTSGIQETQYF
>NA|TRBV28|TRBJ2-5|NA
TGTGCCAGCAGTCCAAGAGTCGGGACCCAGTACTTC
CASSPRVGTQYF
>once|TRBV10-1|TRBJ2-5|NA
TGCGCCAGCAGTCCCGCTGATCGAGAGACCCAGTACTTC
CASSPADRETQYF
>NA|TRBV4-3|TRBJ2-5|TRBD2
TGCGCCAGCAGCCAGGAAGGGACTAGCGGGAAAGAGACCCAGTACTTC
CASSQEGTSGKETQYF
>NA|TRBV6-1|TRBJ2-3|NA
TGTGCCAGTAATCGGGCCACAGATACGCAGTATTTT
CASNRATDTQYF
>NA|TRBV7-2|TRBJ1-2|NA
TGTGCCAGCAGCTTGGGCAGCAATGGCTACACCTTC
CASSLGSNGYTF
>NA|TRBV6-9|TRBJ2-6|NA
TGTGCCAGCAGTTATCTTGGGAGAAGGAGAACTCACTCTGGGGCCAACGTCCTGACTTTC
CASSYLGRRRTHSGANVLTF
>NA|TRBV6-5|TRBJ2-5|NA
TGTGCCAGCAGGCGCACAGGGTGGGAGACCCAGTACTTC
CASRRTGWETQYF
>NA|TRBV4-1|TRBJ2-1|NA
TGCGCCAGCAGCCAAGAAGGAACTAGCCCCTACAATGAGCAGTTCTTC
CASSQEGTSPYNEQFF
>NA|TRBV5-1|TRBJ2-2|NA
TGCGCCAGCGCAGGGCTGGGGGCGCCTGCCGGGGAGCTGTTTTTT
CASAGLGAPAGELFF
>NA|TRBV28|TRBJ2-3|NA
TGTGCCAGCAGTCCAGGGGTTAGGAGCACAGATACGCAGTATTTT
CASSPGVRSTDTQYF
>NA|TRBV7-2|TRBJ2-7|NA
TGTGCCAGCAGCTGGGGGACCTTCGGGGGTTACGAGCAGTACTTC
CASSWGTFGGYEQYF